This T cell receptor (beta chain) was retrieved from a study of cytomegalovirus exposure and HLA in healthy donors. Study conclusions and caveats: In a later analysis, TCR beta V- and J-gene trimming showed a link to a missense DCLRE1C variant.

A note on this clone: Its antigen is not known.

V was shortened by 7 bases and J by 2 bases, with 21 bases between the two germline ends. There are 17 residues in the CDR3. The germline CDR1 and CDR2 sequences are LNHNV and YYDKDF (reference sequence). PCR primers comprised 60 Vbeta and 13 Jbeta primers. Profiled with immunoSEQ multiplex PCR; TCRdb holds only in-frame clones, not every one. The sample carries about 88,000 clones, nearly 70% recorded once. Specimen: PBMCs. The TCR sequence derives from a man in his fifties or sixties in good health and CMV-seronegative. J is TRBJ1-5 and V is TRBV15; D perhaps matches TRBD1 (6 bases). The CDR3 sequence is CATNPQGVPPGNQPQHF. In nucleotides, the CDR3 is TGTGCCACCAACCCACAGGGTGTCCCCCCCGGCAATCAGCCCCAGCATTTT. The variable domain in full, with the rest retrieved from reference TRBV15 and TRBJ1-5, is DAMVIQNPRYQVTQFGKPVTLSCSQTLNHNVMYWYQQKSSQAPKLLFHYYDKDFNNEADTPDNFQSRRPNTSFCFLDIRSPGLGDTAMYLCATNPQGVPPGNQPQHFGDGTRLSIL.